This TCR beta chain was recovered during a study of T cells in Graves' hyperthyroidism and ophthalmopathy. The CDR3 regions of TCR beta were amplified from RNA transcripts. TCR CDR3 regions were first amplified by RT-PCR with HTBI primers. One entry per CDR3 protein, called by TCRdb with MiXCR from the multiplex PCR reads. The table records under 750,000 distinct CDR3 sequences, around 20% of them present only once. This clonotype has a handful of counts. The clonotype originates from a woman in her 50s with Graves' hyperthyroidism that later progressed to Graves' ophthalmopathy. The source material was blood.

The CDR3 region has the DNA TGCAGTGCTTCTTCTCCGAGGGGCAATGAGCAGTTCTTC. Amino acid sequence: CSASSPRGNEQFF. The chain joins TRBV20-1 to TRBJ2-1; the D gene could be TRBD1 or TRBD2 (5 bases each). V shed 5 bases and J shed 6 bases, with 14 bases lying between them. Per the germline V gene, CDR1 is DFQATT and CDR2 is SNEGSKA (reference sequence). The CDR3 extends over 13 amino acids.